These 5 T cell receptor beta chains were sequenced from one sample in a study of cytomegalovirus exposure and HLA in healthy donors (dated by TCRdb to about 2017). Library prep was done by the immunoSEQ multiplex PCR assay. For the multiplex PCR, a mixture combining 60 forward primers for TCR Vbeta segments and 13 reverse primers for TCR Jbeta segments was used. TCRdb holds this immuneACCESS table with in-frame rearrangements only. Some clones are missing; in checked studies, unresolved V genes explain under half, and the rest has no known cause. Across this sample there are about 160,000 clones, with about four fifths seen only once. 13% of the sample is taken by the ten largest. Sequencing was carried out using PBMCs. The receptors here all came from a woman in her forties or fifties in good health and CMV-seronegative.

The V and J genes are TRBV6-6 and TRBJ1-1, with TRBD1 matching over 8 bases. Germline-derived CDR1 and CDR2 are MNHNY and SVGAGI (reference sequence). After removal of 4 bases from V and 6 bases from J, the junction contained 10 bases not matched to a gene. CDR3 length: 15 residues. CDR3 sequence (DNA): TGTGCCAGCAGTTCCTCTGGACAGGGTGTCCCTGAAGCTTTCTTT. Residues: CASSSSGQGVPEAFF.

The V call is TRBV4-2, the J call TRBJ2-1; possible D gene TRBD2, 6 bases. V was shortened by 3 bases and J by 7 bases, with 13 bases between the two germline ends. Germline CDR1 reads LGHNA; CDR2 reads YNFKEQ. The CDR3 spans 14 residues. The CDR3 sequence: CASSQTGVLNEQFF. DNA for the CDR3: TGTGCCAGCAGCCAGACGGGGGTCTTGAATGAGCAGTTCTTC.

CDR3 DNA: TGCGCCAGCAGTCAACCCGGGACAGCACCAGAAAAACTGTTTTTT. Amino acid sequence: CASSQPGTAPEKLFF. V usage is TRBV23-1 and J usage is TRBJ1-4; 7 bases line up with TRBD1. TRBV23-1 is recorded as an ORF, its role being uncertain. The CDR3 totals 15 residues. V lost 2 bases and J lost 8; bases outside the gene matches: 8.

About this clone itself: This same CDR3 is encoded by further DNA sequences in the sample. This CDR3 is CASSQDPGGNQPQHF. The CDR3 DNA reads TGCGCCAGCAGCCAAGATCCGGGGGGCAATCAGCCCCAGCATTTT. The chain combines TRBV4-3 with TRBJ1-5; D possibly corresponds to TRBD1 (5 bases). Trimming cost V 0 bases and J 2 bases, with 8 bases left between them. Germline V gene sequence: CDR1 LGHNA, CDR2 YSLEER. The length of the CDR3 is 15 residues.

The rearrangement links TRBV7-9 to TRBJ1-1; TRBD1 matches 10 bases. CDR3 length: 14 residues. Germline CDR1 is SEHNR and CDR2 is FQNEAQ (reference sequence). Germline trimming cut 2 bases from V and 8 bases from J; bases unmatched to any gene: 5. The DNA of the CDR3 is TGTGCCAGCAGCTTAAGCGGGACAGGGGACGAAGCTTTCTTT. Its protein product is CASSLSGTGDEAFF.